This T cell receptor beta chain was sequenced during a study of blood T cell repertoires in COVID-19. The CDR3 length is 15 residues. J was trimmed by 6 bases and V by 5 bases; bases with no gene match: 9. Germline V CDR1 and CDR2: LNHDA, SQIVND (reference sequence). Sequencing was performed with immunoSEQ multiplex PCR; in TCRdb, only in-frame clones are kept and a portion is missing. The top ten clones hold about 3.2% of a sample with about half a million clones, 75% to 90% of them seen once. The receptor's source is a human donor in a cohort sampled during active COVID-19. Specimen: peripheral blood. The V call is TRBV19, the J call TRBJ1-5; 8 positions match TRBD1. CDR3 loop: CASSPQDRVPQPQHF. The CDR3 nucleotides are TGTGCCAGTAGTCCACAGGACAGGGTCCCTCAGCCCCAGCATTTT.